This section outlines one T cell receptor (beta chain) sequence together with its context. The antigen is unknown. TCRdb's copy holds only in-frame clones and misses some; the assay was immunoSEQ multiplex PCR. Among under 200,000 clones listed, 80% to 85% were seen once. The data belong to a study of cytomegalovirus exposure and HLA in healthy donors. For the study at large: The platform used for the 120 validation repertoires matched that of the 500 to 850 first-cohort repertoires, a later analysis reported. Study results and caveats: The study flagged about 150 TCR beta chains as cytomegalovirus-associated. A later analysis found first-cohort TCR clusters tended to co-occur in the 120 or so validation repertoires.

It was the approximately 130-subject validation cohort, separate from the approximately 620-subject first cohort, to which the donors belonged. The V end lost 2 bases, the J end lost 0 bases, and 10 bases lay between the germline ends. The CDR3 has 15 residues. The germline CDR1 and CDR2 sequences are MNHNY and SVGAGI (reference sequence). This chain links TRBV6-6 with TRBJ2-5; D ambiguous. The sequenced sample was PBMCs. This clonotype was sampled from a woman aged 25-40 years in good health and CMV-seronegative. The CDR3 loop reads CASSYDGLYQETQYF. For the CDR3, the DNA is TGTGCCAGCAGTTACGATGGCTTGTACCAAGAGACCCAGTACTTC.